The TCR beta chain under discussion was sequenced for a study of blood T cells in healthy people across ages. Alongside a J-beta primer mix, a sample-barcoded 5' primer served in a second PCR lasting about 7 to 12 cycles. Researchers report that a template-switch adaptor with 12 random nucleotides tagged each cDNA molecule. TCRdb reanalysed the 5' RACE reads using MiXCR and keeps one entry per CDR3 protein. The sample carries a few hundred thousand distinct CDR3 sequences, approximately 47% recorded once. The sample was blood. This clonotype was sampled from a man between 60 and 75 years old in good health.

Here the CDR3 reads CSAPGQGAGEQYF. Here the CDR3 DNA reads TGCAGTGCCCCGGGACAGGGGGCGGGTGAGCAGTACTTC. This chain connects TRBV20-1 to TRBJ2-7; 12 bases line up with TRBD1. Germline V gene lookup returns CDR1 DFQATT and CDR2 SNEGSKA (reference sequence). With V trimmed by 6 bases and J by 7 bases, 7 bases remained unmatched. The CDR3 is 13 residues long.